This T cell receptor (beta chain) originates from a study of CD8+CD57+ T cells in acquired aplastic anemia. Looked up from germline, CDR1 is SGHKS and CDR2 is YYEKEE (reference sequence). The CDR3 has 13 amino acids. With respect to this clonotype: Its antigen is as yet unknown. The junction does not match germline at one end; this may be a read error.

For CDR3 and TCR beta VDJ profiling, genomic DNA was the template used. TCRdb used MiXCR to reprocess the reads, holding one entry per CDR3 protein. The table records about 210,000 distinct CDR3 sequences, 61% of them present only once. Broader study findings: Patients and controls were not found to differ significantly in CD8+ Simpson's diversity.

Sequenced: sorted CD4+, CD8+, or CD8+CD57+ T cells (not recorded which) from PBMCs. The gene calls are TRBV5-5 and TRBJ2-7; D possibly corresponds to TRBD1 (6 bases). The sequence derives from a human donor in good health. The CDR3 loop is CASSLRGTYEQYF. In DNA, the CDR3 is TGCGCCAGCAGCTTGAGGGGGACCTACGAGCAGTACTTC.